This T cell receptor (beta chain) is from a study of tumor-infiltrating lymphocytes in glioblastoma multiforme. Regarding the study as a whole: Clone frequencies may be distorted by unequal TCR transcripts per cell. No surface-marker sorting into functional T cell subtypes was done.

TCRB libraries came from RNA via three nested multiplex PCR rounds. TCRB cDNA was made from 0.5 to 0.65 ug total RNA. Unique molecular identifiers were not described for the libraries. TCRdb used MiXCR to reprocess the multiplex PCR reads, holding one entry per CDR3 protein. There are fewer than 10,000 distinct CDR3 sequences in the sample; 65% to 75% occur only once, and 45% to 65% lies in the top ten. V was cut by 9 bases and J by 4 bases, with 8 bases left in between. CDR1 is KGHSH, CDR2 LQKENI, per germline. The CDR3 totals 11 residues. On this clonotype: Its antigen remains unidentified. A read error may be the cause here, since a much bigger clone is one base away.

The sequenced sample was brain tumor tissue. The rearrangement links TRBV18 to TRBJ2-3; no reliable D call. The TCR sequence derives from a male donor with glioblastoma. The CDR3: CASSTSDTQYF. In nucleotides, the CDR3 is TGTGCCAGTTCAACATCAGATACGCAGTATTTT.